These 8 T cell receptor beta chains were all obtained from the same sample, sequenced in a study of shared clonotypes between healthy human individuals. Produced via immunoSEQ multiplex PCR; TCRdb's table is partial and in-frame only. The sample includes about 2.4 million clones, more than 80% of them seen just once. Sequenced material: naive CD4+ T cells sorted from blood. Subset described: CD45RA+ positively selected. All receptors come from a man between 18 and 29 years old in good health.

In DNA form, the CDR3 reads TGTGCCTGGAGGGGACAGGGTAGGGATGGCTACACCTTC. Its protein product is CAWRGQGRDGYTF. The rearrangement uses TRBV30 and TRBJ1-2; TRBD1 matches 9 bases. The CDR3 contains 13 residues. Germline V lookup: CDR1 GTSNPN, CDR2 SVGIG (reference sequence). J was trimmed by 6 bases and V by 3 bases; bases with no gene match: 5.

DNA of the CDR3: TGCACCAGCAGCTCCAACCGACAGGGGTCTGCTGGCTACACCTTC. It encodes CTSSSNRQGSAGYTF. This chain connects TRBV1 to TRBJ1-2; the tabulated D call, TRBD1, remains unverified against the DNA. TRBV1 is designated a pseudogene. CDR3 size: 15 residues.

V gene TRBV13 combines with J gene TRBJ1-1; perhaps TRBD1 as D (6 bases). The CDR3 is 12 amino acids. V lost 6 bases and J 7 bases, leaving 12 bases between the germline ends. Per germline, CDR1 PRHDT and CDR2 FYEKMQ (reference sequence). CDR3 residues: CASSLGGLEAFF. DNA of the CDR3: TGTGCCAGCAGTCTCGGGGGGCTTGAAGCTTTCTTT.

V is TRBV5-8 and J is TRBJ2-2; D remains unclear. V was clipped by 0 bases and J by 5 bases, with 5 bases between them. Looked up from germline, CDR1 is SGHTS and CDR2 is YDEGEE. This CDR3 is 13 amino acids long. The CDR3 protein is CASSLDRTGELFF. The CDR3 DNA is TGTGCCAGCAGCTTGGACAGAACCGGGGAGCTGTTTTTT.

This clone was detected only once. V gene TRBV9 combines with J gene TRBJ2-2, with TRBD1 as a possible D gene (5 bases). CDR1 SGDLS and CDR2 YYNGEE come from the germline V gene. Deletions cut 4 bases from V and 4 bases from J, with 8 bases between. The CDR3 runs 13 residues. The CDR3 nucleotides are TGTGCCAGCAGCCAGCAGGGCACCGGGGAGCTGTTTTTT. Translating it yields CASSQQGTGELFF. Variable domain in full (rest from reference TRBV9 and TRBJ2-2): DSGVTQTPKHLITATGQRVTLRCSPRSGDLSVYWYQQSLDQGLQFLIQYYNGEERAKGNILERFSAQQFPDLHSELNLSSLELGDSALYFCASSQQGTGELFFGEGSRLTVL.

Regarding this clone: This specimen includes other DNA sequences encoding the same CDR3. The chain joins TRBV9 to TRBJ2-1; D perhaps matches TRBD2 (5 bases). V was trimmed by 0 bases and J by 0 bases, leaving 13 bases between them. The CDR3 totals 17 residues. CDR1 and CDR2 (germline): SGDLS, YYNGEE. This CDR3 is CASSVVGSGSSYNEQFF. CDR3 nucleotides: TGTGCCAGCAGCGTAGTTGGGTCTGGGAGCTCCTACAATGAGCAGTTCTTC. Looking up the rest from reference TRBV9 and TRBJ2-1 gives the full variable domain: DSGVTQTPKHLITATGQRVTLRCSPRSGDLSVYWYQQSLDQGLQFLIQYYNGEERAKGNILERFSAQQFPDLHSELNLSSLELGDSALYFCASSVVGSGSSYNEQFFGPGTRLTVL.

The chain couples TRBV2 to TRBJ2-1; 9 bases match TRBD2. The germline V gene has CDR1 SNHLY and CDR2 FYNNEI. J lost 9 bases, V lost 6 bases, and 12 bases had no gene match. This CDR3 is 15 amino acids long. The CDR3 DNA is TGTGCCAGCAGGATGTTAGCGGGAGTGGGGCCTGAGCAGTTCTTC. It encodes CASRMLAGVGPEQFF.

The J gene is TRBJ2-3, the V gene TRBV28; 7 bases align to TRBD1. The CDR3 contains 14 residues. Trimming removed 7 bases from V and 2 bases from J; junction bases left unmatched: 6. The germline V gene encodes CDR1 MDHEN and CDR2 SYDVKM. As DNA, the CDR3 is TGTGCCAGCACACACAGGGGAGACACAGATACGCAGTATTTT. Translated: CASTHRGDTDTQYF. Together with reference TRBV28 and TRBJ2-3, the CDR3 gives the full variable domain: DVKVTQSSRYLVKRTGEKVFLECVQDMDHENMFWYRQDPGLGLRLIYFSYDVKMKEKGDIPEGYSVSREKKERFSLILESASTNQTSMYLCASTHRGDTDTQYFGPGTRLTVL.